This T cell receptor (beta chain) emerged from a study of Graves' ophthalmopathy and Graves' hyperthyroidism. Study outcomes and limitations: Blood also contained most of the expanded thyroid clonotypes above 0.001 frequency.

Aged 18 to 65, the patients with hyperthyroidism had under 2 months' duration and were newly diagnosed. Uncontrolled infections, pregnancy, lactation or other autoimmune diseases led to patient exclusion. Beta-chain TCR CDR3 regions were amplified from RNA transcripts. The library came from an HTBI-primed first-round RT-PCR and a second-round multiplex PCR. TCRdb ran MiXCR on the multiplex PCR reads and lists one entry per CDR3 protein. The sample carries 24,000 or so distinct CDR3 sequences, less than 50% recorded once. This clonotype is classed as medium-sized. Its antigen is still unknown. This sequence was found in an adult woman with stable Graves' hyperthyroidism. Source material: peripheral blood.

The CDR3 bases are TGCGCCAGCGGCGGTCTAGGGCGCTACGAGCAGTACTTC. This sequence encodes CASGGLGRYEQYF. This chain links TRBV5-1 with TRBJ2-7; D not certain. The V gene's germline CDR1 is SGHRS and CDR2 YFSETQ. The CDR3 extends over 13 amino acids. Trimming left V 7 bases short and J 3 bases short, with 14 bases between.